The 23 T cell receptor beta chains in this list originate from one sample, sequenced in a study of T cells after yellow fever vaccination. TCRdb reanalysed the 5' RACE reads using MiXCR and keeps one entry per CDR3 protein. Among 320,000 or so distinct CDR3 sequences listed, around 8.1% were seen once. The sequenced sample was PBMCs, obtained roughly 46 days after the first yellow fever vaccination. The source of these receptors is a man aged 18 to 30 who received the YFV17D yellow fever vaccine.

The chain employs TRBV7-2 and TRBJ2-3; perhaps TRBD1 as D (6 bases). Germline CDR1 and CDR2: SGHTA and FQGNSA. The CDR3 runs to 13 residues. V was cut by 4 bases and J by 6 bases, with 11 bases left in between. The CDR3 region is CASSSFGQDTQYF. CDR3 in DNA: TGTGCCAGCAGCTCCTTCGGACAGGATACGCAGTATTTT.

The V call is TRBV5-1, the J call TRBJ2-5, with TRBD2 identical over 10 bases. The CDR3 covers 16 residues. Trimming took 4 bases from V and 2 from J; bases not matched to a gene: 8. The germline V gene encodes CDR1 SGHRS and CDR2 YFSETQ. The CDR3 loop reads CASSPQIAGGQETQYF. Written as DNA, the CDR3 is TGCGCCAGCAGCCCCCAGATAGCGGGGGGACAAGAGACCCAGTACTTC.

This clonotype was observed a few times. This chain connects TRBV18 to TRBJ1-5; perhaps TRBD1 as D (5 bases). CDR1 and CDR2 from the germline V gene are KGHSH and LQKENI. V was trimmed by 1 base and J by 5 bases, leaving 9 bases between them. The CDR3 runs to 14 residues. The CDR3 sequence is CASSPQGLDQPQHF. Here the CDR3 DNA reads TGTGCCAGCTCACCACAGGGGTTGGATCAGCCCCAGCATTTT.

This chain connects TRBV25-1 to TRBJ2-3; D possibly corresponds to TRBD2 (7 bases). Germline V gene data show CDR1 as MGHDK and CDR2 as SYGVNS. Trimming took 1 base from V and 6 from J, leaving 14 bases between them. The CDR3 spans 15 residues. CDR3 sequence reads: CASSEWRGGADTQYF. The CDR3 coding sequence is TGTGCCAGCAGTGAATGGAGAGGGGGGGCGGATACGCAGTATTTT.

This chain connects TRBV14 to TRBJ1-4, with 8 bases lining up with TRBD1. Germline trimming cut 4 bases from V and 7 bases from J; bases unmatched to any gene: 14. From germline, CDR1 is SGHDN and CDR2 FVKESK. The CDR3 is 17 amino acids. CDR3 amino acids: CASSLSRGQIYVEKLFF. As DNA, the CDR3 is TGTGCCAGCAGCCTTTCCAGGGGGCAGATTTATGTTGAAAAACTGTTTTTT.

There are a few counts of this clonotype. The chain joins TRBV6-5 to TRBJ2-5; no clear D. Deletions cut 0 bases from V and 1 base from J, with 9 bases between. Germline CDR1 MNHEY, CDR2 SVGAGI. The CDR3 consists of 15 residues. The CDR3 is CASSYSKTRQETQYF. For the CDR3, the DNA is TGTGCCAGCAGTTACTCGAAGACCCGCCAAGAGACCCAGTACTTC.

This clonotype was seen many times. The genes are TRBV4-3 and TRBJ2-3; D is possibly TRBD1 or TRBD2 (5 bases each). V was shortened by 0 bases and J by 4 bases, with 8 bases between the two germline ends. Germline V gene sequence: CDR1 LGHNA, CDR2 YSLEER. The CDR3 sequence is 14 residues long. CDR3 nucleotides: TGCGCCAGCAGCCAAGATAGAGGGGCAGATACGCAGTATTTT. Translation: CASSQDRGADTQYF.

This clonotype appeared a few times. This chain joins TRBV20-1 and TRBJ1-5; D perhaps matches TRBD1 (6 bases). Trimming pared 5 bases from V and 6 bases from J, leaving 17 bases between. CDR1 is DFQATT, CDR2 SNEGSKA, per germline (reference sequence). The CDR3 contains 14 residues. The chain's CDR3 is CSALDSRGGQPQHF. CDR3 nucleotides: TGCAGTGCTTTAGATAGCAGGGGAGGTCAGCCCCAGCATTTT.

This clonotype has a handful of counts. The chain has TRBV5-5 and TRBJ2-7; D is uncertain. CDR1 is SGHKS, CDR2 YYEKEE, per germline (reference sequence). There are 13 residues in the CDR3. The V gene lost 0 bases and the J gene lost 3 bases, with 7 bases spanning the gap. In DNA form, the CDR3 reads TGTGCCAGCAGCTTGGGGTGGAGCTACGAGCAGTACTTC. It codes for CASSLGWSYEQYF. Variable domain in full (rest from reference TRBV5-5 and TRBJ2-7): DAGVTQSPTHLIKTRGQQVTLRCSPISGHKSVSWYQQVLGQGPQFIFQYYEKEERGRGNFPDRFSARQFPNYSSELNVNALLLGDSALYLCASSLGWSYEQYFGPGTRLTVT.

This clonotype has ten or more counts. J is TRBJ2-5 and V is TRBV29-1, with D possibly called TRBD1 or TRBD2 (6 bases each). V shed 3 bases and J shed 5 bases, with 13 bases lying between them. The CDR3 is 13 amino acids. Germline lookup yields CDR1 SQVTM and CDR2 ANQGSEA. The CDR3 here is CSVDSGAEETQYF. The DNA of the CDR3 is TGCAGCGTTGATTCGGGGGCGGAGGAGACCCAGTACTTC.

This clonotype was observed once. Germline is not matched at one junction end, which may reflect a read error. This CDR3 is CTSRPWLNTEAFF. The CDR3 DNA reads as TGTACCAGCCGACCGTGGCTGAACACTGAAGCTTTCTTT. The rearrangement joins TRBV6-1 to TRBJ1-1; D unresolved. This CDR3 region has 13 residues. CDR1 and CDR2 (germline): MNHNS, SASEGT.

The chain has TRBV6-2 or TRBV6-3 and TRBJ1-1, with D maybe TRBD1 (5 bases). There are 14 residues in the CDR3. The germline V gene encodes CDR1 MNHEY and CDR2 SVGEGT. The V end lost 2 bases, the J end lost 4 bases, and 11 bases lay between the germline ends. This CDR3 is CASSYDGDSTEAFF. CDR3 DNA: TGTGCCAGCAGTTACGATGGGGACTCCACTGAAGCTTTCTTT.

The chain carries TRBV12-5 and TRBJ1-1; D unresolved. The germline V gene encodes CDR1 LGHNT and CDR2 FRNRAP. The CDR3 contains 15 residues. V was shortened by 1 base and J by 5 bases, with 14 bases between the two germline ends. CDR3 DNA sequence: TGTGCTAGTGGTTTGGGATTGATGGGGAGGACTGAAGCTTTCTTT. Translating it yields CASGLGLMGRTEAFF.

A few counts support this clonotype. The CDR3 nucleotides read TGCGCCAGCATAGGCTTCCCCTACAATGAGCAGTTCTTC. As protein: CASIGFPYNEQFF. This chain links TRBV5-1 with TRBJ2-1; no clear D. There are 13 residues in the CDR3. Germline-derived CDR1 and CDR2 are SGHRS and YFSETQ. Trimming cost V 6 bases and J 2 bases, with 9 bases left between them.

This clonotype was counted between two and nine times. The chain couples TRBV9 to TRBJ2-1; TRBD1 is a possible D gene (6 bases). Germline V gene sequence: CDR1 SGDLS, CDR2 YYNGEE. The CDR3 is 14 amino acids. Trimming pared 3 bases from V and 7 bases from J, leaving 14 bases between. CDR3 in DNA: TGTGCCAGCAGCGAACCGACAGGTCTGAATGAGCAGTTCTTC. It translates to CASSEPTGLNEQFF.

The chain has TRBV4-1 and TRBJ2-1; the D gene could be TRBD1 or TRBD2 (6 bases each). Germline values: CDR1 MGHRA, CDR2 YSYEKL. The V end lost 6 bases, the J end lost 7 bases, and 16 bases lay between the germline ends. The CDR3 has 14 amino acids. The CDR3 DNA reads as TGCGCCAGCAGAGGGACCCAAGGGGGGAATGAGCAGTTCTTC. It translates to CASRGTQGGNEQFF.

This chain joins TRBV7-6 and TRBJ1-3; 8 bases are shared with TRBD1. Trimming at V came to 3 bases and at J to 0 bases, leaving 4 bases not matched to a gene. CDR1 and CDR2 (germline): SGHVS, FNYEAQ. CDR3 size: 16 residues. CDR3 DNA: TGTGCCAGCAGCTTTGGGACAGGTGTCTCTGGAAACACCATATATTTT. It specifies CASSFGTGVSGNTIYF.

This clonotype was seen a few times. This chain connects TRBV24-1 to TRBJ1-4; D possibly corresponds to TRBD1 (6 bases). The CDR3 is 13 residues long. V gave up 4 bases and J gave up 5 bases, with 7 bases separating them. Germline V gives CDR1 KGHDR, CDR2 SFDVKD. The CDR3 region has the DNA TGTGCCACCAGTGACAGGGGAAATGAAAAACTGTTTTTT. Its protein is CATSDRGNEKLFF.

In this sample, this clonotype turned up a few times. The chain recombines TRBV7-9 with TRBJ2-5; TRBD1 might be the D (6 bases). This CDR3 contains 15 residues. Germline V CDR1 and CDR2: SEHNR, FQNEAQ (reference sequence). V gave up 7 bases and J gave up 5 bases, with 20 bases separating them. In DNA form, the CDR3 reads TGTGCCAGCAAAGTGATGGGGGCGATAGAGGAGACCCAGTACTTC. Amino acid sequence: CASKVMGAIEETQYF.

This clonotype was seen a handful of times. The chain carries TRBV29-1 and TRBJ2-4; the D is unclear. Trimming stripped 3 bases from V and 1 base from J, with 7 bases between. The germline CDR1 and CDR2 sequences are SQVTM and ANQGSEA. The CDR3 is made up of 13 amino acids. The CDR3 loop reads CSVDYGAKNIQYF. The CDR3 DNA reads as TGCAGCGTTGACTATGGGGCCAAAAACATTCAGTACTTC.

At least ten counts were recorded for this clonotype. The rearrangement uses TRBV20-1 and TRBJ2-3; 10 bases line up with TRBD2. This CDR3 comprises 17 residues. The V gene end was trimmed by 0 bases and the J gene end by 3 bases; junction bases not matched to a gene: 9. In germline, CDR1 is DFQATT, CDR2 SNEGSKA (reference sequence). The CDR3 nucleotides are TGCAGTGCTAGAGAATTGGGCCTAGCGGGGGTGACAGATACGCAGTATTTT. It codes for CSARELGLAGVTDTQYF.

This sequence joins TRBV4-1 and TRBJ1-3; 7 nucleotides agree with TRBD1. This CDR3 comprises 15 residues. V gave up 2 bases and J gave up 5 bases; unmatched junction bases: 6. CDR1 and CDR2 (germline): MGHRA, YSYEKL. The CDR3 loop is CASSQPGTARNTIYF. CDR3 bases: TGCGCCAGCAGCCAACCCGGGACAGCCCGAAACACCATATATTTT.

CDR3 in amino acids: CSARDTGSPEAFF. DNA for the CDR3: TGCAGTGCTAGGGACACGGGGAGCCCTGAAGCTTTCTTT. The chain carries TRBV20-1 and TRBJ1-1, with D maybe TRBD1 (5 bases). The CDR3 runs to 13 residues. Germline V gives CDR1 DFQATT, CDR2 SNEGSKA (reference sequence). V lost 3 bases, J lost 6 bases, and 14 bases lay in between.